The present T cell receptor (beta chain) was sequenced within a study of blood T cell repertoires in COVID-19. Overall study: In each case, the material was cDNA or gDNA derived from T cells, B-cell-depleted T cells, or PBMCs.

In the original processing: Estimated nucleated cell counts came from reference gene primer amplification. Data came from immunoSEQ multiplex PCR; TCRdb stores just in-frame clones and leaves some out. That table furnishes V, J and clone size, whereas the DNA furnished D and trimming. Here the sample spans about 240,000 clones, approximately 78% being singletons. This CDR3 contains 11 residues. Between the trimmed V and J ends, which lost 4 bases and 4 bases, there was a span of 5 bases. Germline V CDR1 and CDR2: DFQATT, SNEGSKA (reference sequence). The sequencing sample was made of peripheral blood. This chain joins TRBV20-1 and TRBJ2-1, with D unresolved. This clonotype was obtained from an older woman with active or convalescent COVID-19. In nucleotides, the CDR3 is TGCAGTGCTACCCCGTACAATGAGCAGTTCTTC. This sequence encodes CSATPYNEQFF.